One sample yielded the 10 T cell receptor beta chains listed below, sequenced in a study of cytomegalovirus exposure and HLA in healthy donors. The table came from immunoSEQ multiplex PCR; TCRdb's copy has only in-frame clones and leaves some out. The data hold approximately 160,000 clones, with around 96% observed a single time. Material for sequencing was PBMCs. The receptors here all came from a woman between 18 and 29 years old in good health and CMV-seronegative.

The CDR3, as DNA: TGTGCCAGCAGCCCCAGGGGAGCGGGGGGTCTCTCCTACGAGCAGTACTTC. Protein product: CASSPRGAGGLSYEQYF. J is TRBJ2-7 and V is TRBV11-2; 9 positions agree with TRBD2. The ends lost 5 bases at V and 0 bases at J; junction bases unmatched: 11. CDR1 is SGHAT and CDR2 is FQNNGV in the germline V gene. The CDR3 covers 17 residues.

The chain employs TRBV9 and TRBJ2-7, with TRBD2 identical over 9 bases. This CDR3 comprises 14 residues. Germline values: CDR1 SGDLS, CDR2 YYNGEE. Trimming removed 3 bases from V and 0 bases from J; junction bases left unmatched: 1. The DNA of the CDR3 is TGTGCCAGCAGCGCGCGGGGGGGCTCCTACGAGCAGTACTTC. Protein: CASSARGGSYEQYF.

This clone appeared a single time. CDR3 protein: CASSQGWQGRTNEKLFF. In DNA, the CDR3 is TGCGCCAGCAGCCAAGGGTGGCAGGGCCGCACTAATGAAAAACTGTTTTTT. The rearrangement uses TRBV4-3 and TRBJ1-4, with D possibly TRBD1 on 5 matching bases. V was pared by 1 base and J by 2 bases, with 14 bases between. There are 17 residues in the CDR3. Per germline, CDR1 LGHNA and CDR2 YSLEER.

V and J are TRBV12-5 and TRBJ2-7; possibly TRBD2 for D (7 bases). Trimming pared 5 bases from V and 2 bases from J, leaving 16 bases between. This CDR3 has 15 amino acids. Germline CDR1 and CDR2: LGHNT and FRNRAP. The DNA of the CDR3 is TGTGCTAGTGGTAAACTTGGGGGGGCAACCTACGAGCAGTACTTC. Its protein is CASGKLGGATYEQYF.

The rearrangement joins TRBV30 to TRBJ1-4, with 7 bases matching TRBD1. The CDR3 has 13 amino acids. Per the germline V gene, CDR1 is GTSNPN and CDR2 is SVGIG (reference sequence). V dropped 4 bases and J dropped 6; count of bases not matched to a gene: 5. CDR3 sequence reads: CAWKRGLHEKLFF. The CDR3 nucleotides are TGTGCCTGGAAAAGGGGGCTCCATGAAAAACTGTTTTTT.

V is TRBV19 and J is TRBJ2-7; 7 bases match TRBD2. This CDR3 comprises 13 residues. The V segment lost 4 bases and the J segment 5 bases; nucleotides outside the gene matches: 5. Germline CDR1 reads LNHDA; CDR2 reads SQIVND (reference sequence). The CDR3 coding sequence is TGTGCCAGTAGTAAGCGGGAATGGAACGAGCAGTACTTC. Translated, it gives CASSKREWNEQYF.

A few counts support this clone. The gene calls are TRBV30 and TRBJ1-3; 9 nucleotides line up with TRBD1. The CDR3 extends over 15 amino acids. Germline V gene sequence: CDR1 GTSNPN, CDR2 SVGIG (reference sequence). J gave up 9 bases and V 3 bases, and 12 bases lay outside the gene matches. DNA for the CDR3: TGTGCCTGGAGCCAACCGGGACAGGGATCAGGCACCATATATTTT. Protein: CAWSQPGQGSGTIYF.

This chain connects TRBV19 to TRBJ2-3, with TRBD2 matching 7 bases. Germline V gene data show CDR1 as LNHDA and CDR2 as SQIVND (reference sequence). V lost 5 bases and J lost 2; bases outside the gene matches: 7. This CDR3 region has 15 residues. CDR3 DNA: TGTGCCAGTAGTCCCGCGGGGGTGATCACAGATACGCAGTATTTT. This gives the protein CASSPAGVITDTQYF.

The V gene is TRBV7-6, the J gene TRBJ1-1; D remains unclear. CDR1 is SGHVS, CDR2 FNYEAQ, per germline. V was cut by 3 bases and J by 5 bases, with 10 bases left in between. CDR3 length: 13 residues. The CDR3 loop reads CASSLGGPTEAFF. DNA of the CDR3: TGTGCCAGCAGCTTGGGCGGGCCGACTGAAGCTTTCTTT.

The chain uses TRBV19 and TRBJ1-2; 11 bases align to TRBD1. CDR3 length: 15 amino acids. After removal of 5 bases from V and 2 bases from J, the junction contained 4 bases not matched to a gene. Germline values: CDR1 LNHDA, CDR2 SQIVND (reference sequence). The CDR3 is CASSWGQGGNYGYTF. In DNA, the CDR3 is TGTGCCAGTAGTTGGGGACAGGGGGGCAACTATGGCTACACCTTC.